The 27 T cell receptor beta chains reported below all come from one sample, sequenced in a study of shared clonotypes between healthy human individuals. Some clones are missing from TCRdb's copy, which holds only in-frame ones; the method was immunoSEQ multiplex PCR. The data contain about 960,000 clones, 76% of them seen just once; the ten biggest clones take up around 1.4%. The specimen sequenced was memory CD4+ T cells sorted from blood. As for subset: CD45RA-negative fraction. The receptors stem from a man aged 18 to 29 in good health.

This chain links TRBV7-2 with TRBJ2-3; D might be TRBD2 (6 bases). The CDR3 runs to 14 residues. From germline, CDR1 is SGHTA and CDR2 FQGNSA. V lost 8 bases and J lost 2, with 14 bases in between. Written as DNA, the CDR3 is TGTGCCAGCGTCCCTAGGCGGGACACAGATACGCAGTATTTT. Its translation is CASVPRRDTDTQYF.

The rearrangement links TRBV7-9 to TRBJ2-3; D uncertain. V was pared by 2 bases and J by 3 bases, with 9 bases between. Per the germline V gene, CDR1 is SEHNR and CDR2 is FQNEAQ (reference sequence). CDR3 length equals 14 residues. The CDR3 sequence: CASSLIKATDTQYF. CDR3 in DNA: TGTGCCAGCAGCTTAATAAAAGCGACAGATACGCAGTATTTT.

The J gene is TRBJ1-1, the V gene TRBV10-3; 7 bases are a match to TRBD1. The germline V gene encodes CDR1 ENHRY and CDR2 SYGVKD. This CDR3 is 14 amino acids long. V gave up 7 bases and J gave up 4 bases; unmatched junction bases: 9. CDR3 sequence: CAITPGSGGTEAFF. As DNA, the CDR3 is TGTGCCATCACCCCCGGATCAGGGGGCACTGAAGCTTTCTTT.

The genes are TRBV18 and TRBJ1-1; a weak D match, TRBD1 (6 bases). Germline assignment: CDR1 KGHSH and CDR2 LQKENI. The CDR3 consists of 13 residues. Trimming stripped 3 bases from V and 11 bases from J, with 16 bases between. The CDR3 sequence is CASSPGASGSAFF. For the CDR3, the DNA is TGTGCCAGCTCACCGGGGGCATCCGGTTCGGCTTTCTTT.

The V gene is TRBV6-6, the J gene TRBJ1-1; tentative D call: TRBD1 (5 bases). Trimming removed 2 bases from V and 5 bases from J, with 12 bases in between. CDR1 is MNHNY and CDR2 is SVGAGI in the germline V gene (reference sequence). This CDR3 comprises 14 residues. The CDR3, as DNA: TGTGCCAGCAGTTACGCGGGAAAGGGGACTGAAGCTTTCTTT. Encoded protein: CASSYAGKGTEAFF.

The chain combines TRBV19 with TRBJ2-5, with TRBD1 matching over 8 bases. Unmatched junction bases numbered 8, after V lost 4 bases and J lost 4 bases. The length of the CDR3 is 15 residues. Germline CDR1 LNHDA, CDR2 SQIVND (reference sequence). The CDR3 region has the DNA TGTGCCAGTAGTAGACAGGGGAAGGGAGGAGAGACCCAGTACTTC. Protein sequence: CASSRQGKGGETQYF.

This clone was recorded a few times. This chain joins TRBV7-8 and TRBJ2-2, with a possible D match to TRBD1 (6 bases). The ends were cut back, 0 bases at V and 4 bases at J, with 9 bases in the middle. Germline V lookup: CDR1 SGHVS, CDR2 FQNEAQ. This CDR3 has 15 residues. The CDR3 nucleotides read TGTGCCAGCAGCTTAGCCACAGGGTCCACCGGGGAGCTGTTTTTT. Amino acid sequence: CASSLATGSTGELFF. Full variable domain (rest looked up from reference TRBV7-8 and TRBJ2-2): GAGVSQSPRYKVAKRGQDVALRCDPISGHVSLFWYQQALGQGPEFLTYFQNEAQLDKSGLPSDRFFAERPEGSVSTLKIQRTQQEDSAVYLCASSLATGSTGELFFGEGSRLTVL.

The J gene is TRBJ1-5, the V gene TRBV2; D is unresolved. The germline CDR1 and CDR2 sequences are SNHLY and FYNNEI. The CDR3 spans 17 residues. V lost 6 bases, J lost 0 bases, and 18 bases lay in between. The CDR3 bases are TGTGCCAGCAGAAGGATGGAGACGGCCGCTAGCAATCAGCCCCAGCATTTT. It translates to CASRRMETAASNQPQHF.

The chain employs TRBV27 and TRBJ2-2; D gene unclear. CDR1 is MNHEY and CDR2 is SMNVEV in the germline V gene (reference sequence). The CDR3 is 15 residues long. Trimming removed 0 bases at V and 5 bases at J, with 10 bases between. The CDR3 here is CASSLSFGWTGELFF. CDR3 coding DNA: TGTGCCAGCAGTTTATCGTTCGGATGGACCGGGGAGCTGTTTTTT.

The table lists this clone with many counts. V usage is TRBV28 and J usage is TRBJ1-5; possibly TRBD1 for D (5 bases). The CDR3 extends over 16 amino acids. Germline V gives CDR1 MDHEN, CDR2 SYDVKM. The V end lost 3 bases, the J end lost 2 bases, and 14 bases lay between the germline ends. The CDR3 nucleotides are TGTGCCAGCAGTTTCTCTGACAGTAGAGGCAATCAGCCCCAGCATTTT. Translation: CASSFSDSRGNQPQHF.

The rearrangement links TRBV25-1 to TRBJ1-2; D is unclear. This CDR3 comprises 14 residues. Trimming removed 4 bases from V and 3 bases from J, with 12 bases in between. Germline CDR1 MGHDK, CDR2 SYGVNS. The DNA of the CDR3 is TGTGCCAGCAGTGGGCGGGCCGGGGACTATGGCTACACCTTC. Protein product: CASSGRAGDYGYTF.

The rearrangement uses TRBV27 and TRBJ2-7; 8 positions match TRBD1. The CDR3 loop spans 14 amino acids. V was clipped by 5 bases and J by 6 bases; unmatched bases: 9. Germline lookup yields CDR1 MNHEY and CDR2 SMNVEV (reference sequence). CDR3 in amino acids: CASSETQGAGEQYF. The CDR3 coding sequence is TGTGCCAGCAGTGAAACGCAGGGGGCGGGCGAGCAGTACTTC.

This clone appeared a few times. V gene TRBV29-1 combines with J gene TRBJ2-7; 9 bases are shared with TRBD1. The trim removed 8 bases at V and 5 bases at J, leaving 10 bases unmatched. The CDR3 totals 13 residues. Germline V gene sequence: CDR1 SQVTM, CDR2 ANQGSEA. This CDR3 is CSFRQGGVDEQYF. The CDR3 region has the DNA TGCAGCTTCCGACAGGGGGGAGTAGACGAGCAGTACTTC.

This clone was seen a single time. The chain uses TRBV5-3 and TRBJ2-7; D remains unclear. TRBV5-3 is classed as an ORF, of uncertain function. The CDR3 is 15 amino acids. V was shortened by 2 bases and J by 3 bases, with 15 bases between the two germline ends. In DNA form, the CDR3 reads TGTGCCAGAAGCTTCGCTTCCTCCTCACGCTACGAGCAGTACTTC. Translated, it gives CARSFASSSRYEQYF.

V usage is TRBV5-4 and J usage is TRBJ2-7, with a possible D match to TRBD2 (6 bases). V gave up 3 bases and J gave up 5 bases, with 12 bases separating them. Per the germline V gene, CDR1 is SGHNT and CDR2 is YYREEE (reference sequence). The CDR3 loop spans 13 amino acids. The CDR3 DNA is TGTGCCAGCAGCTCCCGGGACTGGGACGAGCAGTACTTC. Translation: CASSSRDWDEQYF.

The chain carries TRBV5-6 and TRBJ1-3, with no clear D. The V and J ends lost 4 bases and 3 bases respectively, with 14 bases between them. CDR1 is SGHDT and CDR2 is YYEEEE in the germline V gene. This CDR3 region has 15 residues. The CDR3 spells CASSIRVTDGNTIYF. Here the CDR3 DNA reads TGTGCCAGCAGCATTCGTGTGACGGATGGAAACACCATATATTTT.

This chain joins TRBV5-1 and TRBJ1-4, with 12 bases fitting TRBD1. Trimming removed 4 bases from V and 3 bases from J; junction bases left unmatched: 7. Germline V gene data show CDR1 as SGHRS and CDR2 as YFSETQ. This CDR3 contains 17 residues. CDR3 in amino acids: CASSQGQGAFANEKLFF. The CDR3 DNA is TGCGCCAGCAGCCAGGGACAGGGGGCGTTCGCTAATGAAAAACTGTTTTTT.

This rearrangement joins TRBV30 to TRBJ1-1, with a possible D match to TRBD1 (6 bases). The CDR3 loop spans 15 amino acids. V dropped 3 bases and J dropped 1 base, with 15 bases sitting between them. Germline V gives CDR1 GTSNPN, CDR2 SVGIG (reference sequence). The chain's CDR3 is CAWRDTGRGNTEAFF. Here the CDR3 DNA reads TGTGCCTGGAGGGATACAGGGAGGGGGAACACTGAAGCTTTCTTT.

The chain recombines TRBV6-1 with TRBJ2-5; TRBD1 is a possible D gene (6 bases). Germline values: CDR1 MNHNS, CDR2 SASEGT. The CDR3 runs to 13 residues. V was trimmed by 8 bases and J by 4 bases, leaving 14 bases between them. The CDR3 protein is CASLAGVVETQYF. In DNA, the CDR3 is TGTGCCAGCTTGGCAGGGGTAGTAGAGACCCAGTACTTC.

J is TRBJ2-1 and V is TRBV29-1; TRBD2 matches at 7 bases. Germline values: CDR1 SQVTM, CDR2 ANQGSEA. With V trimmed by 6 bases and J by 6 bases, 2 bases remained unmatched. The CDR3 consists of 11 residues. CDR3 residues: CSVGGSNEQFF. The CDR3 nucleotides are TGCAGCGTGGGGGGGAGCAATGAGCAGTTCTTC.

The table lists this clone with a few counts. The chain's CDR3 is CASSEGILGAFF. The DNA for the CDR3 is TGTGCCAGCAGTGAAGGAATTTTAGGGGCTTTCTTT. The chain has TRBV6-1 and TRBJ1-1; no definite D call. V was trimmed by 1 base and J by 11 bases, leaving 11 bases between them. Germline lookup yields CDR1 MNHNS and CDR2 SASEGT. This CDR3 contains 12 residues.

The chain recombines TRBV6-1 with TRBJ1-2; tentative D call: TRBD1 (5 bases). Between the trimmed V and J ends, which lost 8 bases and 1 base, there was a span of 14 bases. The CDR3 is made up of 14 amino acids. Germline V gene sequence: CDR1 MNHNS, CDR2 SASEGT. The CDR3 DNA reads TGTGCCAGCGTTGACAGCTATCTTAACTATGGCTACACCTTC. The encoded protein is CASVDSYLNYGYTF.

This chain links TRBV27 with TRBJ2-4; no firm D call. V dropped 5 bases and J dropped 0 bases, with 11 bases sitting between them. Germline values: CDR1 MNHEY, CDR2 SMNVEV (reference sequence). The CDR3 is 15 residues long. This CDR3 reads CASSVGRLAKNIQYF. The CDR3 nucleotides are TGTGCCAGCAGTGTTGGACGGCTAGCCAAAAACATTCAGTACTTC.

V usage is TRBV30 and J usage is TRBJ2-7; D may be TRBD1 or TRBD2 (6 bases each). The CDR3 runs to 15 residues. The ends were cut back, 0 bases at V and 2 bases at J, with 14 bases in the middle. In germline, CDR1 is GTSNPN, CDR2 SVGIG (reference sequence). The CDR3 region is CAWSVGGRPAYEQYF. The CDR3 bases are TGTGCCTGGAGTGTAGGGGGGCGGCCAGCCTACGAGCAGTACTTC.

The rearrangement links TRBV6-5 to TRBJ2-7; TRBD1 matches at 9 bases. Germline CDR1 and CDR2: MNHEY and SVGAGI. The length of the CDR3 is 14 residues. The ends lost 6 bases at V and 2 bases at J; junction bases unmatched: 5. The CDR3 DNA sequence: TGTGCCAGCAGGTTCGGACAGGGGACCTACGAGCAGTACTTC. The encoded protein is CASRFGQGTYEQYF.

This clone was detected only a few times. V gene TRBV1 combines with J gene TRBJ1-2; the table's D call of TRBD1 was not tested on the DNA. TRBV1 is noted as a pseudogene. The CDR3 is 12 amino acids. The CDR3 loop reads CPPADSNYGYTF. CDR3 sequence (DNA): TGCCCGCCAGCGGACAGCAACTATGGCTACACCTTC.

As to this clone: A read error is possible here, since a much larger clone lies one base away. The genes are TRBV5-4 and TRBJ2-2; 8 bases match TRBD1. This CDR3 has 14 residues. Germline values: CDR1 SGHNT, CDR2 YYREEE (reference sequence). J lost 5 bases, V lost 3 bases, and 3 bases had no gene match. CDR3 in DNA: TGTGCCAGCAGCTCCGACAGGGGAACCGGGGAGCTGTTTTTT. Translation: CASSSDRGTGELFF.